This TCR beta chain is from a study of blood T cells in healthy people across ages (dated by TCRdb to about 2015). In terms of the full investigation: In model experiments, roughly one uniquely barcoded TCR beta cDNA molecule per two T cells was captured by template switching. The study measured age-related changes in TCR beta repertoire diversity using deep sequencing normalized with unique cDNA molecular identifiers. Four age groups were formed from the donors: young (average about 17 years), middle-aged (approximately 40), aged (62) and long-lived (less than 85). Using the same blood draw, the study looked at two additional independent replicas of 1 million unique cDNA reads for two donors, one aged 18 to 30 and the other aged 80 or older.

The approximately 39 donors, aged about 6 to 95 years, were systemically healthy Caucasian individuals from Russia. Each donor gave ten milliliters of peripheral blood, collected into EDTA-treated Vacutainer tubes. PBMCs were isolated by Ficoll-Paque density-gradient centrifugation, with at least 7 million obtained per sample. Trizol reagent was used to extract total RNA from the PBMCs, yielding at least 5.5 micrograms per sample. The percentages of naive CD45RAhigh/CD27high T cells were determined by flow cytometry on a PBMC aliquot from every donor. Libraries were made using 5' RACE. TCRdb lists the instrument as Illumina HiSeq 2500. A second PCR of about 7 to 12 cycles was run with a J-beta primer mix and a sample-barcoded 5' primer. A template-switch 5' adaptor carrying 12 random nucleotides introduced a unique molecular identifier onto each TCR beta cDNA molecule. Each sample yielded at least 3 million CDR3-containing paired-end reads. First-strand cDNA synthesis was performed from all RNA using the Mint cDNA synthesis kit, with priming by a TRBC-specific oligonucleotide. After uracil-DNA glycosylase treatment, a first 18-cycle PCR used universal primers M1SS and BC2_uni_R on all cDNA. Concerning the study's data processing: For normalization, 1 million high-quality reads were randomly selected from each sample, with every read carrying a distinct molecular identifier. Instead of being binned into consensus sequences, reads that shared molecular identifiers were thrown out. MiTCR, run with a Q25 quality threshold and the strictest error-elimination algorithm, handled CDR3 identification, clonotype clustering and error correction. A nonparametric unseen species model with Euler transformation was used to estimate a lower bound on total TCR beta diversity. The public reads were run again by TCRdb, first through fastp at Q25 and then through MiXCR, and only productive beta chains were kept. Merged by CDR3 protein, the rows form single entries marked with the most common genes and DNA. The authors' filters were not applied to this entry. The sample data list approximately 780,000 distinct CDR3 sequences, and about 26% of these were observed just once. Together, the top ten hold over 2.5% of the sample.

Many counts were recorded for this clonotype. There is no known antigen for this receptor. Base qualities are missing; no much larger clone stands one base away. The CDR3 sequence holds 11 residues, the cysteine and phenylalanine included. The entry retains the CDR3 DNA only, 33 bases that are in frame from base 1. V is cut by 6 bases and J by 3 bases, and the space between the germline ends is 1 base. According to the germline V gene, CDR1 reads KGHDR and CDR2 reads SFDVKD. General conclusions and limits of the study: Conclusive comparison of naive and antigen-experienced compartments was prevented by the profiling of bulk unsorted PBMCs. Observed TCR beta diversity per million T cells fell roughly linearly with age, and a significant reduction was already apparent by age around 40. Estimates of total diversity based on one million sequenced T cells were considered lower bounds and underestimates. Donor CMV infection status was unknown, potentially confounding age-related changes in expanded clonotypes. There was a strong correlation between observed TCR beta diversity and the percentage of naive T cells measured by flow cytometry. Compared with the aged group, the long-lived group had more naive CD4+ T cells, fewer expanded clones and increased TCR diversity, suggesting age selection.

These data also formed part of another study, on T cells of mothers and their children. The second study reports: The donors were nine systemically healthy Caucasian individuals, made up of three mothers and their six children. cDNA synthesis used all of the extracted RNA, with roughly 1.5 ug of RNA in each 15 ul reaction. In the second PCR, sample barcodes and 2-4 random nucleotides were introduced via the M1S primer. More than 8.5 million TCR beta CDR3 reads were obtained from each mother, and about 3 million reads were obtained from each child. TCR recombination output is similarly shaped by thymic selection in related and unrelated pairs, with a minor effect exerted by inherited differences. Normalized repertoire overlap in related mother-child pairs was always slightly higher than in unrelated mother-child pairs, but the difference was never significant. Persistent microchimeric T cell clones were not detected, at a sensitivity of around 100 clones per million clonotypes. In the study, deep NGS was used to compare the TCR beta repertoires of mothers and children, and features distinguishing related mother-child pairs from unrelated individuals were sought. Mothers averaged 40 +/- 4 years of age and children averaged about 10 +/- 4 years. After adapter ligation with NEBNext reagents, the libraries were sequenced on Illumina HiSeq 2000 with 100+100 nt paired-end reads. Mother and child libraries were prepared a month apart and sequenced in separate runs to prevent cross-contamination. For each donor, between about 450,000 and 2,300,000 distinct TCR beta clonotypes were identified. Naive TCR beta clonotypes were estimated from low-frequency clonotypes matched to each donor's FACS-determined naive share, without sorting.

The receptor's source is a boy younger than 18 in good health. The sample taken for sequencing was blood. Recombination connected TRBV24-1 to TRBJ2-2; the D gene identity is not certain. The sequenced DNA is TGTGCCACCAGTTACACCGGGGAGCTGTTTTTT. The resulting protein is CATSYTGELFF.